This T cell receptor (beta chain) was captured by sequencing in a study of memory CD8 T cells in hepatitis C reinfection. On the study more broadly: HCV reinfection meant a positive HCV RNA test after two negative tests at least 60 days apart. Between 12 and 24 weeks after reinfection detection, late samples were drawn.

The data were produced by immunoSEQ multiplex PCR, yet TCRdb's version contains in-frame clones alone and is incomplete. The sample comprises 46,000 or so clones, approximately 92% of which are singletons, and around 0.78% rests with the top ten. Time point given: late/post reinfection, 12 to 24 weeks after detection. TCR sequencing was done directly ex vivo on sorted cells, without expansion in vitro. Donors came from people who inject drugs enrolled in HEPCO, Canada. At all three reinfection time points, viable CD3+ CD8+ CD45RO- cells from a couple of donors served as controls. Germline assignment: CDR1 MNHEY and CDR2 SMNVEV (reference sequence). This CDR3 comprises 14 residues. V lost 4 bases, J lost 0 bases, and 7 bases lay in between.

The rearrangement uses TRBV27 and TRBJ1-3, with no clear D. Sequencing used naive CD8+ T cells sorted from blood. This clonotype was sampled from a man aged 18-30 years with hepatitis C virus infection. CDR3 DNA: TGTGCCAGCAGTTACAGTGGCTCTGGAAACACCATATATTTT. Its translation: CASSYSGSGNTIYF.